This entry features one T cell receptor beta chain sequence. This record belongs to a study of T cell responses to AZD1222 COVID-19 vaccine. Produced via immunoSEQ multiplex PCR; TCRdb's table is partial and in-frame only. The repertoire consists of over 150,000 clones, with over 80% occurring once and the leading ten covering 8% to 13%. CDR1 is SNHLY, CDR2 FYNNEI, per germline. The length of the CDR3 is 13 residues. Trimming shortened V by 6 bases and J by 4 bases, and 12 bases separated the two germline ends. The receptor was derived from an adult in good health. The genes are TRBV2 and TRBJ1-1, with a weak D call TRBD1 (5 bases). Here the sequenced sample was peripheral blood, taken on day 0 of AZD1222 vaccination. The CDR3 is CASRAGRGTEAFF. In DNA, the CDR3 is TGTGCCAGCAGAGCGGGGAGGGGCACTGAAGCTTTCTTT.